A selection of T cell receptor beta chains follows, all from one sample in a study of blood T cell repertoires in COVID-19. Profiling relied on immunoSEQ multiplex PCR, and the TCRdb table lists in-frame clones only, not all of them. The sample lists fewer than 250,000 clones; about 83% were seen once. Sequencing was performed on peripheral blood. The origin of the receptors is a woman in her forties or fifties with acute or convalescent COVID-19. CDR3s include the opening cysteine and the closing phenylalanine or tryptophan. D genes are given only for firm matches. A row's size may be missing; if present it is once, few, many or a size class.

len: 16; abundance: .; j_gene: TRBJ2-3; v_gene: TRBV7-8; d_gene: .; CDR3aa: CASSLSGSSSTDTQYF; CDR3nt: TGTGCCAGCAGCTTATCTGGCAGTTCTAGCACAGATACGCAGTATTTT
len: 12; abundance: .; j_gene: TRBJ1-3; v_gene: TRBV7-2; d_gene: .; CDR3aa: CASSPRGNTIYF; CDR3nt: TGTGCCAGCAGCCCCCGGGGAAACACCATATATTTT
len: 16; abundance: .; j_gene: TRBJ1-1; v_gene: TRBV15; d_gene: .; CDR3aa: CATSRDSEGSVTEAFF; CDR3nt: TGTGCCACCAGCAGAGATTCTGAGGGTTCTGTCACTGAAGCTTTCTTT
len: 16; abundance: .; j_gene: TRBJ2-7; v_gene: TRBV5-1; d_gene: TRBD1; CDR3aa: CASSRDGTALPYEQYF; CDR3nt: TGCGCCAGCAGCCGAGACGGGACAGCCTTACCCTACGAGCAGTACTTC
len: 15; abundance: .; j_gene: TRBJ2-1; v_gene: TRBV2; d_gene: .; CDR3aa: CASLVGESSYNEQFF; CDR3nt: TGTGCCAGCCTAGTTGGGGAGAGCTCCTACAATGAGCAGTTCTTC
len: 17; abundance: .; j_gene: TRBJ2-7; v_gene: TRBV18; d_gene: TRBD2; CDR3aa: CASSQAAPAGVVYEQYF; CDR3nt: TGTGCCAGCTCACAGGCCGCCCCAGCGGGAGTGGTCTACGAGCAGTACTTC
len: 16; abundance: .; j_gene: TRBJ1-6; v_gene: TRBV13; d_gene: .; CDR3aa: CASSLRAGNYNSPLHF; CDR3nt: TGTGCCAGCAGCCTGAGGGCGGGCAACTATAATTCACCCCTCCACTTT
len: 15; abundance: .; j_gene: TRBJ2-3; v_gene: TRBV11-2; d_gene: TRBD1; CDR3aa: CASQTTGAPTDTQYF; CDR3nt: TGTGCCAGCCAGACGACAGGGGCCCCCACAGATACGCAGTATTTT
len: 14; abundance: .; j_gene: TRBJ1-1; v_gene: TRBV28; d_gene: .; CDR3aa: CASSSGQGNSEAFF; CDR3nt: TGTGCCAGCAGTTCAGGGCAGGGAAATAGCGAAGCTTTCTTT
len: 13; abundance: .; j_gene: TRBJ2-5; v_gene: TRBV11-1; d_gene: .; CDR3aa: CASSWGLQETQYF; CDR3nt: TGTGCCAGCAGCTGGGGACTTCAAGAGACCCAGTACTTC
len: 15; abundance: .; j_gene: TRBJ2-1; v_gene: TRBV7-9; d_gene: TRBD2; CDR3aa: CASTQGTSFYNEQFF; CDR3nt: TGTGCCAGCACCCAAGGGACTAGTTTTTACAATGAGCAGTTCTTC
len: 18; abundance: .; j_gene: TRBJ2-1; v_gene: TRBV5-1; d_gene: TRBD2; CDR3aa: CASSLGIQGAGGPGQEFF; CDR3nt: TGCGCCAGCAGCTTGGGGATTCAGGGAGCGGGAGGGCCGGGTCAGGAGTTCTTC
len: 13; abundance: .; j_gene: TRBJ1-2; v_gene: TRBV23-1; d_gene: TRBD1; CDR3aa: CASGDRSEFGYTF; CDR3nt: TGCGCCAGCGGGGACAGGAGCGAGTTTGGCTACACCTTC
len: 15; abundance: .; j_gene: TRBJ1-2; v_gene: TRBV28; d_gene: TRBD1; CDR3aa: CASTKTGDLVTGYTF; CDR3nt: TGTGCCAGCACCAAGACAGGGGACCTGGTGACTGGCTACACCTTC
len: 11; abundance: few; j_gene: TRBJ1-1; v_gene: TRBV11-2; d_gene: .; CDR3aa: CAIVPGTEAFF; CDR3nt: TGTGCCATCGTCCCGGGGACTGAAGCTTTCTTT
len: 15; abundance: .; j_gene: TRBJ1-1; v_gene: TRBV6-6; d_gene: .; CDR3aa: CASSYSQGTNTEAFF; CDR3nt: TGTGCCAGCAGTTACTCGCAGGGGACAAACACTGAAGCTTTCTTT
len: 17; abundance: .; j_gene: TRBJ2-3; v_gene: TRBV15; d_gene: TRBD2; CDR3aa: CATSRDLLASSTDTQYF; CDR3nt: TGTGCCACCAGCAGAGATCTACTAGCGTCTAGCACAGATACGCAGTATTTT
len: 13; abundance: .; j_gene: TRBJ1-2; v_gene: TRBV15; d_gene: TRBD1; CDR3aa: CATSRQGKDGYTF; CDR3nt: TGTGCCACCAGTAGACAGGGAAAGGATGGCTACACCTTC
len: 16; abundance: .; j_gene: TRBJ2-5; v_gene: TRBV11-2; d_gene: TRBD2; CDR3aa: CASSDAGTSGSQTQYF; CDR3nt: TGTGCCAGCAGCGACGCCGGGACTAGCGGTTCTCAGACCCAGTACTTC
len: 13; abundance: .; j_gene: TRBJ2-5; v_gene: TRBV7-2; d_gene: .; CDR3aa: CASSLPPLETQYF; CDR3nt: TGTGCCAGCAGCTTACCCCCCCTAGAGACCCAGTACTTC
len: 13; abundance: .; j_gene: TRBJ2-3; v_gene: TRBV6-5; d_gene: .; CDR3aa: CASRLLATDTQYF; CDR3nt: TGTGCCAGCAGACTACTAGCCACAGATACGCAGTATTTT
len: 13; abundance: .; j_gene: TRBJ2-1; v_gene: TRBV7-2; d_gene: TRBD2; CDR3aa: CASRLAGGYEQFF; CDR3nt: TGTGCCAGCAGACTAGCGGGGGGGTATGAGCAGTTCTTC
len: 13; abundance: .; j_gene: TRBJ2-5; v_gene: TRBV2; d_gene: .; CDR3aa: CASGQIQKETQYF; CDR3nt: TGTGCCAGCGGGCAGATCCAAAAAGAGACCCAGTACTTC
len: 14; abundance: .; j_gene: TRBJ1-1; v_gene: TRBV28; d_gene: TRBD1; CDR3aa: CASSGQGYGTEAFF; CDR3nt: TGTGCCAGCAGCGGACAGGGGTATGGCACTGAAGCTTTCTTT
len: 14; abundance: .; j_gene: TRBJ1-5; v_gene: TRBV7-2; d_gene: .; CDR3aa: CASSLGPGNQPQHF; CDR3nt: TGTGCCAGCAGCTTAGGCCCCGGTAATCAGCCCCAGCATTTT
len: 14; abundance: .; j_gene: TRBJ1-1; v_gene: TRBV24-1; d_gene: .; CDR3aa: CATSDSGEGTEAFF; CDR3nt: TGTGCCACCAGTGATTCGGGTGAGGGCACTGAAGCTTTCTTT
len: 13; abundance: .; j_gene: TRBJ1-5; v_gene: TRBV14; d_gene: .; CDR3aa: CASSQAPHQPQHF; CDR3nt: TGTGCCAGCAGCCAGGCCCCGCATCAGCCCCAGCATTTT
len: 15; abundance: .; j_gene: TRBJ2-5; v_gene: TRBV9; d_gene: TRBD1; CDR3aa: CASSVAPDRQETQYF; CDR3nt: TGTGCCAGCAGCGTAGCCCCGGACAGGCAAGAGACCCAGTACTTC
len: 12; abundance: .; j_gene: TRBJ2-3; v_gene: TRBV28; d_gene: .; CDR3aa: CASNPGTDTQYF; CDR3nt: TGTGCCAGCAACCCGGGCACAGATACGCAGTATTTT
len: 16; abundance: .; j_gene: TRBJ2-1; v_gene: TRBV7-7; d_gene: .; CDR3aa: CASSLSLLGGYNEQFF; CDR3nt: TGTGCCAGCAGCTTATCTTTGCTAGGGGGATACAATGAGCAGTTCTTC
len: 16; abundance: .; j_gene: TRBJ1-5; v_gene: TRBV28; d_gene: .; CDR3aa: CASSSLGGVSNQPQHF; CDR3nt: TGTGCCAGCAGCTCTCTAGGGGGAGTTAGCAATCAGCCCCAGCATTTT
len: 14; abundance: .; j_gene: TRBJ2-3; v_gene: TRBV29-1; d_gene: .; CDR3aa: CSVEGVQDLDTQYF; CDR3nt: TGCAGCGTTGAAGGGGTGCAGGATCTGGATACGCAGTATTTT
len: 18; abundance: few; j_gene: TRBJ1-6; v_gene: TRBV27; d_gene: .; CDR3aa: CASTSIAGIGSYNSPLHF; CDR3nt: TGTGCCAGCACCTCGATAGCAGGGATCGGCTCCTATAATTCACCCCTCCACTTT
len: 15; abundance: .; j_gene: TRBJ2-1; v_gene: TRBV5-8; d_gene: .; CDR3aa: CASSRGGTDYNEQFF; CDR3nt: TGTGCCAGCAGCCGGGGAGGAACGGACTACAATGAGCAGTTCTTC
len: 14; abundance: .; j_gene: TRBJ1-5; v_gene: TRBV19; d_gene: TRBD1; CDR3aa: CASWTGGFNQPQHF; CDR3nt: TGTGCCAGTTGGACAGGGGGCTTCAATCAGCCCCAGCATTTT